The 3 T cell receptor beta chains below come from one sample, sequenced in a study of blood T cell repertoires in COVID-19 (dated by TCRdb to about 2020). Library preparation employed the immunoSEQ multiplex PCR assay. TCRdb obtained this table from immuneACCESS and retained in-frame rearrangements with V and J assigned. These tables miss some clones; where compared with another copy, unresolved V genes account for less than half of the shortfall, and the remainder is unexplained. The sample data list 650,000 to 800,000 clones, and 85% to 90% of these were observed just once. The top ten hold 0.2% to 0.3% of the sample. Sequenced input: peripheral blood. The source is a woman between 18 and 29 years old with acute or convalescent COVID-19.

The chain links TRBV7-2 to TRBJ1-5, with 12 bases that match TRBD1. The CDR3 is made up of 15 amino acids. Germline CDR1 and CDR2: SGHTA and FQGNSA. With V trimmed by 4 bases and J by 7 bases, 5 bases remained unmatched. The CDR3 loop is CASSSYGTGGQPQHF. DNA for the CDR3: TGTGCCAGCAGCTCGTACGGGACAGGGGGCCAGCCCCAGCATTTT. The whole variable domain, remainder taken from reference TRBV7-2 and TRBJ1-5, is GAGVSQSPSNKVTEKGKDVELRCDPISGHTALYWYRQSLGQGLEFLIYFQGNSAPDKSGLPSDRFSAERTGGSVSTLTIQRTQQEDSAVYLCASSSYGTGGQPQHFGDGTRLSIL.

This rearrangement joins TRBV4-2 to TRBJ1-3, with a possible D match to TRBD1 (5 bases). The CDR3 extends over 18 amino acids. Germline values: CDR1 LGHNA, CDR2 YNFKEQ. V was trimmed by 3 bases and J by 2 bases, leaving 20 bases between them. CDR3 sequence: CASSHQGGTTHPGNTIYF. The DNA for the CDR3 is TGTGCCAGCAGCCACCAGGGAGGGACTACTCATCCTGGAAACACCATATATTTT.

This chain uses TRBV18 with TRBJ2-7, with unresolved D. Trimming pared 0 bases from V and 0 bases from J, leaving 6 bases between. Germline V gene data show CDR1 as KGHSH and CDR2 as LQKENI. The CDR3 is 14 amino acids. DNA for the CDR3: TGTGCCAGCTCACCACCACAAAGCTCCTACGAGCAGTACTTC. It encodes CASSPPQSSYEQYF.